This TCR beta chain was profiled in a study of blood T cells in healthy people across ages. The germline V gene has CDR1 LGHDT and CDR2 YNNKEL (reference sequence). The CDR3 is made up of 14 amino acids. Trimming shortened V by 2 bases and J by 2 bases, and 10 bases separated the two germline ends. Sample-barcoded 5' priming and a J-beta primer mix drove a second PCR of about 6 to 12 cycles. One entry per CDR3 protein, called by TCRdb with MiXCR from the 5' RACE reads. The sample has 1.5 million to 2 million distinct CDR3 sequences, about 35% seen once. About this clonotype: Its antigen is undetermined.

Healthy individuals of Caucasian origin from Russia, aged about 6 to 95, served as donors. Study conclusions and caveats: It was the long-lived donors that had more naive CD4+ cells and higher diversity than aged donors.

The V gene is TRBV3-1, the J gene TRBJ2-7; D is unclear. The sequenced material came from blood. The TCR comes from a woman younger than 45 in good health. DNA for the CDR3: TGTGCCAGCAGCCAATTCGGACGAACCTACGAGCAGTACTTC. This gives the protein CASSQFGRTYEQYF.